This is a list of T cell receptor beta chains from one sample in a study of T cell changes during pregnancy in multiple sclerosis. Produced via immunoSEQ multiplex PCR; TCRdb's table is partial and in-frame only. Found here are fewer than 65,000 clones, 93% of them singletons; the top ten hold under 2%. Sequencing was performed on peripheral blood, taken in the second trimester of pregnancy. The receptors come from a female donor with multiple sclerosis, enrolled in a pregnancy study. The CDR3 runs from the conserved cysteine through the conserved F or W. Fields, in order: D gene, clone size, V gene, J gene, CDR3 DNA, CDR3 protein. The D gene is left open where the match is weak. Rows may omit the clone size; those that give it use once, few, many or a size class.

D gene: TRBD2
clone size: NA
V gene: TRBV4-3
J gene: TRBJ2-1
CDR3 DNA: TGCGCCAGCAGCCAATCGACTAGCGGAGATTACAATGAGCAGTTCTTC
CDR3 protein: CASSQSTSGDYNEQFF

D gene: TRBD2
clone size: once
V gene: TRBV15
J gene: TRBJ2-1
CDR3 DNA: TGTGCCACCAGCAGAGCAGCGAGGACTAGCGGCTACAATGAGCAGTTCTTC
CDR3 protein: CATSRAARTSGYNEQFF

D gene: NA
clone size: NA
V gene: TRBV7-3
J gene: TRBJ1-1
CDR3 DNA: TGTGCCAGCAGCCTGGGGGCTATGAACACTGAAGCTTTCTTT
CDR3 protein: CASSLGAMNTEAFF

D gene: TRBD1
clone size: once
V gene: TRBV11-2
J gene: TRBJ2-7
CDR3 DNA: TGTGCCAGCAGCCCCGCCGGGACAGGGGACTACGAGCAGTACTTC
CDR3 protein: CASSPAGTGDYEQYF

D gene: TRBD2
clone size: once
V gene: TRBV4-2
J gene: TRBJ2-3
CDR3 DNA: TGTGCCAGCAGCCAGAACTCCGGGACTAGCGCCCCGGCGGGTACAGATACGCAGTATTTT
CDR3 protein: CASSQNSGTSAPAGTDTQYF

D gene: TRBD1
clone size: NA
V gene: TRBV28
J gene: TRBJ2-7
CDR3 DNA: TGTGCCAGCAGTCGGGCGACAGGGGGATTCTACGAGCAGTACTTC
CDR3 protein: CASSRATGGFYEQYF

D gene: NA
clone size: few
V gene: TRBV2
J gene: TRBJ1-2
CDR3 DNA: TGTGCCAGCAGCATACGAGGGCAATTTGGCTACACCTTC
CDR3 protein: CASSIRGQFGYTF

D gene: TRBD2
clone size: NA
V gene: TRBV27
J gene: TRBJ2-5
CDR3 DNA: TGTGCCAGCAGTCCACACTATTTACTAGCGGACCAAGAGACCCAGTACTTC
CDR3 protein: CASSPHYLLADQETQYF

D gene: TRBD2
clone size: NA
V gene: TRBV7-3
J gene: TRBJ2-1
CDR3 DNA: TGTGCCAGCAGCCCCTCCGGGGGGGGCAGCGATGAGCAGTTCTTC
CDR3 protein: CASSPSGGGSDEQFF

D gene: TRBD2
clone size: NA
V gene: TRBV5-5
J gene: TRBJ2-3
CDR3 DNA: TGTGCCAGCAGCTTCGGACTAGCGGGAACCACAGATACGCAGTATTTT
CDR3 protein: CASSFGLAGTTDTQYF

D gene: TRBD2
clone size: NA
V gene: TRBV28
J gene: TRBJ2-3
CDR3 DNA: TGTGCCAGCAGTCTCCGACTAGCGGGAGGAGATACGCAGTATTTT
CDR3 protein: CASSLRLAGGDTQYF

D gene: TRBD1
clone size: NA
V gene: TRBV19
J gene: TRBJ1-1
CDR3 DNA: TGTGCCAGTAGCACACGACAGGGGACATCATTTAACACTGAAGCTTTCTTT
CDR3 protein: CASSTRQGTSFNTEAFF

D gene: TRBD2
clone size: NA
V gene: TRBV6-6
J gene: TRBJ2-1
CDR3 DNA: TGTGCCAGCAGTTCGAATAGACTAGCGGGATACAATGAGCAGTTCTTC
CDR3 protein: CASSSNRLAGYNEQFF

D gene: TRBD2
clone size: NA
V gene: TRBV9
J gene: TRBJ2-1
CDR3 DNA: TGTGCCAGCAGCGTAAGTGGGAGGGCCTACAATGAGCAGTTCTTC
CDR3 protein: CASSVSGRAYNEQFF

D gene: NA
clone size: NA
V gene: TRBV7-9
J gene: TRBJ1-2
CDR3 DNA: TGTGCCAGCAGCTTAGACAGGGTGAGGTATGGCTACACCTTC
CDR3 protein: CASSLDRVRYGYTF

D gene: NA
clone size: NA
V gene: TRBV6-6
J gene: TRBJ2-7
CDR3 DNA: TGTGCCAGCAGTGAGGCGGGAACCGGATACGAGCAGTACTTC
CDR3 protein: CASSEAGTGYEQYF

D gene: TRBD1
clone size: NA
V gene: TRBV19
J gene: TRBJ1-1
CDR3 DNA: TGTGCCAGTGCTGGGACAGGGGGAGACACTGAAGCTTTCTTT
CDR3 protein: CASAGTGGDTEAFF

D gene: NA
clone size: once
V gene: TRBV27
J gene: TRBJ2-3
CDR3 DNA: TGTGCCAGCAGTTTATCCCAGGGCCTAGATACGCAGTATTTT
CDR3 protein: CASSLSQGLDTQYF